This T cell receptor (beta chain) stems from a study of T cell responses to AZD1222 COVID-19 vaccine. Findings and limits, study-wide: Researchers took repertoire samples only after the peak T cell response had come. Donors skewed white British and female; clonal diversity was possibly underestimated.

Germline-derived CDR1 and CDR2 are SGHVS and FQNEAQ. J was trimmed by 6 bases and V by 4 bases; bases with no gene match: 8. The CDR3 sequence is 15 residues long. The method was immunoSEQ multiplex PCR; TCRdb's version includes in-frame clones alone and lacks a portion of them. The sample shows around 120,000 clones, around 89% of them seen only once. About this clone itself: Its antigen is not identified.

This sequence joins TRBV7-8 and TRBJ2-3, with TRBD1 matching 9 bases. This clonotype was sampled from an adult in good health. The specimen comprised peripheral blood, sampled on day 0 of MenACWY control vaccination. Here the CDR3 DNA reads TGTGCCAGCAGCTACAACAGGGGGCGGGTGGATACGCAGTATTTT. Its protein product is CASSYNRGRVDTQYF. Looking up the rest from reference TRBV7-8 and TRBJ2-3 gives the full variable domain: GAGVSQSPRYKVAKRGQDVALRCDPISGHVSLFWYQQALGQGPEFLTYFQNEAQLDKSGLPSDRFFAERPEGSVSTLKIQRTQQEDSAVYLCASSYNRGRVDTQYFGPGTRLTVL.